A single sample is the source of the 3 T cell receptor beta chains below, sequenced in a study of blood T cell repertoires in COVID-19. Produced via immunoSEQ multiplex PCR; TCRdb's table is partial and in-frame only. The repertoire consists of over 95,000 clones, with roughly 76% occurring once and the leading ten covering over 9.5%. What was sequenced was peripheral blood. Source of these receptors: a human donor in a cohort sampled during active COVID-19.

The chain recombines TRBV7-8 with TRBJ1-4, with D possibly TRBD1 on 5 matching bases. This CDR3 comprises 13 residues. Trimming took 6 bases from V and 7 from J, leaving 12 bases between them. Germline V gene data show CDR1 as SGHVS and CDR2 as FQNEAQ. Here the CDR3 reads CASSSAQGEKLFF. The CDR3 nucleotides read TGTGCCAGCAGTTCCGCGCAGGGTGAAAAACTGTTTTTT.

CDR3 sequence reads: CASSPHRESLEQYF. In DNA form, the CDR3 reads TGTGCCAGCAGCCCCCACAGGGAATCGCTCGAGCAGTACTTC. V is TRBV7-9 and J is TRBJ2-7; possibly TRBD1 for D (6 bases). V was clipped by 5 bases and J by 6 bases, with 17 bases between them. The CDR3 runs 14 residues. The germline V gene encodes CDR1 SEHNR and CDR2 FQNEAQ (reference sequence).

V gene TRBV30 combines with J gene TRBJ2-7; 8 nucleotides line up with TRBD2. V shed 3 bases, J shed 7 bases, and the junction held 8 bases outside the gene matches. Germline V gene sequence: CDR1 GTSNPN, CDR2 SVGIG (reference sequence). The CDR3 is 13 amino acids. The CDR3: CAWRGLVESEQYF. CDR3 bases: TGTGCCTGGAGGGGACTAGTCGAGTCTGAGCAGTACTTC. The variable domain in full, with the rest retrieved from reference TRBV30 and TRBJ2-7, is SQTIHQWPATLVQPVGSPLSLECTVEGTSNPNLYWYRQAAGRGLQLLFYSVGIGQISSEVPQNLSASRPQDRQFILSSKKLLLSDSGFYLCAWRGLVESEQYFGPGTRLTVT.